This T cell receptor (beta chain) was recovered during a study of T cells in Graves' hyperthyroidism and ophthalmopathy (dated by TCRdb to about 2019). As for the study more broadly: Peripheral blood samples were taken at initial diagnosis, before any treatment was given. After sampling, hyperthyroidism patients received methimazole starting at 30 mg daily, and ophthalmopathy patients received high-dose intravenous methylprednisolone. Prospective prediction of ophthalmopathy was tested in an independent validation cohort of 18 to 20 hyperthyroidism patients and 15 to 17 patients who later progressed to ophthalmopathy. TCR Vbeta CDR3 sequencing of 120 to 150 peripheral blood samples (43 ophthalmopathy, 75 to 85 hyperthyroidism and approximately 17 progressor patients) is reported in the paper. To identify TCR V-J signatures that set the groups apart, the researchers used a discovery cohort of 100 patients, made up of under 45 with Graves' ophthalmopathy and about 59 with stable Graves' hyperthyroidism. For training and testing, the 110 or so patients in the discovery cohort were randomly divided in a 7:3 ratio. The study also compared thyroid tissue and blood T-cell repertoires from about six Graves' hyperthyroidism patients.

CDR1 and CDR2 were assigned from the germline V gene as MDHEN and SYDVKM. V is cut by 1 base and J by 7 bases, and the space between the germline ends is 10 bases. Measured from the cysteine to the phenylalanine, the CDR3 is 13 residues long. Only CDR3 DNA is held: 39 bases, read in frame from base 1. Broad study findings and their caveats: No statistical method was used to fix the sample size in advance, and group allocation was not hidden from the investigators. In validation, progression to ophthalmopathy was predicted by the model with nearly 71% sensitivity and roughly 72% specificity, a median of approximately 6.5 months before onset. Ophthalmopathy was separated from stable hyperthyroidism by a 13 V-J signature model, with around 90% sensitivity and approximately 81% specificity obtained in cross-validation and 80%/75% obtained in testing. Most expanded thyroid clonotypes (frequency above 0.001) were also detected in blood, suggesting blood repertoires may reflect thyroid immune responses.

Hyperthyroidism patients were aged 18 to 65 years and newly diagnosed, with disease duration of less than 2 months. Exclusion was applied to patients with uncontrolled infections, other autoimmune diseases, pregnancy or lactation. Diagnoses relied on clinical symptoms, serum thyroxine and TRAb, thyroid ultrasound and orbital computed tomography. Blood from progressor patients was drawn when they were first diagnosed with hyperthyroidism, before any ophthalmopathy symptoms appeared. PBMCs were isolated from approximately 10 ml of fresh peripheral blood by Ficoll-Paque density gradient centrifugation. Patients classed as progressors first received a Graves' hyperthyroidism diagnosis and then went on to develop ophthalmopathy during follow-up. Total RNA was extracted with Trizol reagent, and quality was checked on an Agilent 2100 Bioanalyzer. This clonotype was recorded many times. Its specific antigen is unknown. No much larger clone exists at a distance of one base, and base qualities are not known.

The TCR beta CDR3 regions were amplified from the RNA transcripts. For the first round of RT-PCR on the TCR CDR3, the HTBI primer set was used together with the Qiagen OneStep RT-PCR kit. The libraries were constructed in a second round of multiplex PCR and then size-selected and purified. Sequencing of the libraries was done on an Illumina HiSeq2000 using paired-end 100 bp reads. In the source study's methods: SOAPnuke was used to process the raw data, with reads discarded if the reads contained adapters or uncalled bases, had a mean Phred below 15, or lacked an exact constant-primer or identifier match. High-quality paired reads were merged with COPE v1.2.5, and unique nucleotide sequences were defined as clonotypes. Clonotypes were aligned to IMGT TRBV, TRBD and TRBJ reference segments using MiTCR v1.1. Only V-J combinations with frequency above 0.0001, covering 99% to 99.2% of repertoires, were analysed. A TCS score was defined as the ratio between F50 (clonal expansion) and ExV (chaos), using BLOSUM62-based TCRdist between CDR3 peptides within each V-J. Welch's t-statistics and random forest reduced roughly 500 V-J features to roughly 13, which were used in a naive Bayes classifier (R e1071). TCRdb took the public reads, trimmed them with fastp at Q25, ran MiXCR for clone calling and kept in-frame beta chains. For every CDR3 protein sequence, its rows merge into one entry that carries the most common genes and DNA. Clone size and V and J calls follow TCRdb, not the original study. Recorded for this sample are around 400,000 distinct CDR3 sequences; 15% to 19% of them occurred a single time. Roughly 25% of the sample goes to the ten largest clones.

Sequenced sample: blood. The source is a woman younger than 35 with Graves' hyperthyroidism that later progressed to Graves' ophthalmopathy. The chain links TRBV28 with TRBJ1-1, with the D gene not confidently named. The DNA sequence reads TGTGCCAGCAGTTTATTTAGGGCCCTTGAAGCTTTCTTT. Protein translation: CASSLFRALEAFF.